One and the same sample provided the 25 T cell receptor beta chains below, sequenced in a study of cytomegalovirus exposure and HLA in healthy donors. The study ran its PCR with 60 Vbeta and 13 Jbeta primers. The assay was immunoSEQ multiplex PCR, and TCRdb's table has in-frame clones only and misses some. This table holds roughly 180,000 clones, 84% found once. What was sequenced was PBMCs. Receptor source: a man aged 18 to 30 in good health and CMV-seronegative.

This clone was detected a few times. The rearrangement joins TRBV4-2 to TRBJ2-1, with TRBD2 identical over 13 bases. The CDR3 is 19 amino acids. CDR1 is LGHNA, CDR2 YNFKEQ, per germline. After removal of 3 bases from V and 3 bases from J, the junction contained 11 bases not matched to a gene. The CDR3 spells CASSQGTSGVLNYYNEQFF. The CDR3, as DNA: TGTGCCAGCAGCCAGGGGACTAGCGGGGTACTCAATTACTACAATGAGCAGTTCTTC.

The rearrangement links TRBV15 to TRBJ2-5, with D possibly being TRBD1 (5 bases). Trimming took 0 bases from V and 5 from J, leaving 10 bases between them. The CDR3 has 14 amino acids. Germline V gene sequence: CDR1 LNHNV, CDR2 YYDKDF (reference sequence). CDR3 loop: CATSRDQGAETQYF. In nucleotides, the CDR3 is TGTGCCACCAGCAGAGATCAGGGTGCGGAGACCCAGTACTTC. The variable domain in full, completed from reference TRBV15 and TRBJ2-5, reads DAMVIQNPRYQVTQFGKPVTLSCSQTLNHNVMYWYQQKSSQAPKLLFHYYDKDFNNEADTPDNFQSRRPNTSFCFLDIRSPGLGDTAMYLCATSRDQGAETQYFGPGTRLLVL.

The table lists this clone with a few counts. The rearrangement links TRBV19 to TRBJ2-2; 7 nucleotides line up with TRBD2. Trimming removed 3 bases from V and 6 bases from J; junction bases left unmatched: 10. CDR3 length: 16 residues. Germline CDR1 LNHDA, CDR2 SQIVND (reference sequence). CDR3 region: CASSMRGGRTAGELFF. The CDR3 nucleotides are TGTGCCAGTAGTATGAGGGGAGGGAGAACAGCCGGGGAGCTGTTTTTT.

The rearrangement joins TRBV28 to TRBJ1-4; 9 nucleotides line up with TRBD1. The CDR3 spans 17 residues. Germline-derived CDR1 and CDR2 are MDHEN and SYDVKM. With 1 base clipped from V and 7 bases from J, the junction kept 10 bases outside the gene matches. CDR3 sequence: CASSLSDRGNWIEKLFF. For the CDR3, the DNA is TGTGCCAGCAGTTTATCGGACAGGGGAAATTGGATTGAAAAACTGTTTTTT.

The chain has TRBV7-8 and TRBJ1-1; no reliable D call. Trimming pared 2 bases from V and 7 bases from J, leaving 11 bases between. The CDR3 loop spans 13 amino acids. CDR1 and CDR2 (germline): SGHVS, FQNEAQ. The CDR3 spells CASSLILSIEAFF. The DNA for the CDR3 is TGTGCCAGCAGCTTAATCCTGAGCATTGAAGCTTTCTTT.

V usage is TRBV18 and J usage is TRBJ1-1; D remains unclear. Germline-derived CDR1 and CDR2 are KGHSH and LQKENI. CDR3 length: 14 residues. V dropped 3 bases and J dropped 8 bases, with 16 bases sitting between them. The CDR3 DNA sequence: TGTGCCAGCTCACCCTTCGATTTGGGAGAAGAAGCTTTCTTT. Translation: CASSPFDLGEEAFF.

V and J are TRBV6-5 and TRBJ2-4; 8 bases match TRBD1. Germline CDR1 MNHEY, CDR2 SVGAGI. CDR3 length: 13 amino acids. V trimming: 8 bases; J trimming: 7 bases; junction bases outside the gene matches: 7. The CDR3 loop is CASQDRGGNIQYF. The CDR3 DNA follows: TGTGCCAGCCAAGACAGGGGCGGGAACATTCAGTACTTC.

V and J are TRBV6-1 and TRBJ2-7, with D possibly TRBD2 on 5 matching bases. V was clipped by 1 base and J by 3 bases, with 13 bases between them. Germline CDR1 reads MNHNS; CDR2 reads SASEGT. The CDR3 has 15 amino acids. The CDR3, as DNA: TGTGCCAGCAGTGAAGACGGAGGAGCTCACTACGAGCAGTACTTC. This encodes CASSEDGGAHYEQYF.

This clone was seen a single time. The rearrangement joins TRBV7-9 to TRBJ2-5; a weak D match, TRBD2 (5 bases). Trimming stripped 4 bases from V and 4 bases from J, with 13 bases between. This CDR3 comprises 14 residues. Per the germline V gene, CDR1 is SEHNR and CDR2 is FQNEAQ (reference sequence). Here the CDR3 reads CASSSDRAGETQYF. The CDR3 DNA reads TGTGCCAGCAGCTCGGACCGGGCGGGAGAGACCCAGTACTTC.

This sequence joins TRBV4-2 and TRBJ2-6; D might be TRBD1 (5 bases). Germline V gene sequence: CDR1 LGHNA, CDR2 YNFKEQ. The CDR3 consists of 15 residues. Trimming shortened V by 2 bases and J by 1 base, and 6 bases separated the two germline ends. The CDR3 sequence: CASSQQGSGANVLTF. The CDR3 DNA follows: TGTGCCAGCAGCCAACAGGGTTCTGGGGCCAACGTCCTGACTTTC.

This clone was detected only a few times. V and J are TRBV5-1 and TRBJ2-2; weak D call: TRBD2 (5 bases). Trimming removed 3 bases from V and 2 bases from J, with 11 bases in between. CDR1 and CDR2 (germline): SGHRS, YFSETQ. The CDR3 is 15 residues long. CDR3 nucleotides: TGCGCCAGCAGCTATAGCGTCCCAAACACCGGGGAGCTGTTTTTT. Protein: CASSYSVPNTGELFF.

This clone was seen once. The V gene is TRBV10-2, the J gene TRBJ2-5; D unresolved. The assigned J gene may be wrong: the sequence end matches TRBJ2-7 better. In germline, CDR1 is WSHSY, CDR2 SAAADI. The CDR3 has 12 amino acids. The CDR3 here is CASRWQDYEQYF. Here the CDR3 DNA reads TGCGCCAGCAGGTGGCAGGACTACGAGCAGTACTTC.

V and J are TRBV7-9 and TRBJ2-1; tentative D call: TRBD2 (6 bases). Germline V gene lookup returns CDR1 SEHNR and CDR2 FQNEAQ (reference sequence). V was pared by 4 bases and J by 8 bases, with 12 bases between. CDR3 size: 13 residues. CDR3 in amino acids: CASSYTSLDEQFF. The CDR3 DNA is TGTGCCAGCAGCTACACTAGCCTGGATGAGCAGTTCTTC. Looking up the rest from reference TRBV7-9 and TRBJ2-1 gives the full variable domain: DTGVSQNPRHKITKRGQNVTFRCDPISEHNRLYWYRQTLGQGPEFLTYFQNEAQLEKSRLLSDRFSAERPKGSFSTLEIQRTEQGDSAMYLCASSYTSLDEQFFGPGTRLTVL.

CDR3 protein: CASSIQGYSNTEAFF. The CDR3 nucleotides are TGTGCCAGTAGTATACAGGGGTATTCGAACACTGAAGCTTTCTTT. The J gene is TRBJ1-1, the V gene TRBV19, with D possibly being TRBD1 (6 bases). The CDR3 runs to 15 residues. The germline V and J ends were trimmed by 2 bases and 1 base, with 11 bases remaining between them. Germline V CDR1 and CDR2: LNHDA, SQIVND (reference sequence).

This clone has only a few counts. This sequence joins TRBV5-1 and TRBJ1-4; 8 bases agree with TRBD1. This CDR3 comprises 14 residues. With V trimmed by 3 bases and J by 2 bases, 0 bases remained unmatched. The germline CDR1 and CDR2 sequences are SGHRS and YFSETQ. As DNA, the CDR3 is TGCGCCAGCAGCTGGACAGGGACTAATGAAAAACTGTTTTTT. It is translated as CASSWTGTNEKLFF.

This clone appeared once. Other nucleotide sequences in the sample specify the same CDR3. The chain couples TRBV9 to TRBJ2-5; 8 nucleotides align to TRBD1. Germline V gene lookup returns CDR1 SGDLS and CDR2 YYNGEE. V lost 2 bases and J lost 5; bases outside the gene matches: 8. The CDR3 consists of 15 residues. The CDR3 spells CASSVSGGVGETQYF. The CDR3 DNA reads as TGTGCCAGCAGCGTTTCAGGGGGCGTGGGCGAGACCCAGTACTTC.

The J gene is TRBJ2-5, the V gene TRBV6-5; D perhaps matches TRBD2 (6 bases). Trimming took 0 bases from V and 5 from J, leaving 10 bases between them. CDR1 MNHEY and CDR2 SVGAGI come from the germline V gene. The CDR3 extends over 14 amino acids. CDR3 DNA: TGTGCCAGCAGTTACTCGGTCCTAGCGGAGACCCAGTACTTC. Translating it yields CASSYSVLAETQYF.

The gene calls are TRBV7-9 and TRBJ1-2; the match to TRBD1 covers 8 bases. V lost 5 bases to trimming and J lost 7 bases; unmatched junction nucleotides: 12. CDR3 length: 15 amino acids. CDR1 SEHNR and CDR2 FQNEAQ come from the germline V gene (reference sequence). CDR3 sequence (DNA): TGTGCCAGCAGCCTAAAGGACAGGGTTTTGTCTGGCTACACCTTC. The encoded protein is CASSLKDRVLSGYTF.

This sequence joins TRBV6-6 and TRBJ2-7; the D is unclear. V lost 4 bases and J lost 4, with 11 bases in between. Germline V CDR1 and CDR2: MNHNY, SVGAGI (reference sequence). The CDR3 spans 13 residues. The CDR3 sequence is CASSSLDWYEQYF. CDR3 bases: TGTGCCAGCAGTTCTCTCGACTGGTACGAGCAGTACTTC.

Only one count was recorded for this clone. V is TRBV9 and J is TRBJ2-1; possible D gene TRBD2, 6 bases. Trimming left V 5 bases short and J 0 bases short, with 12 bases between. This CDR3 contains 15 residues. Germline CDR1 SGDLS, CDR2 YYNGEE. The CDR3 here is CASSNGGSSYNEQFF. The CDR3 DNA reads TGTGCCAGCAGTAACGGGGGTAGCTCCTACAATGAGCAGTTCTTC.

The rearrangement joins TRBV28 to TRBJ1-3; D is ambiguous. The V end lost 5 bases, the J end lost 4 bases, and 18 bases lay between the germline ends. Germline CDR1 MDHEN, CDR2 SYDVKM. The CDR3 sequence is 16 residues long. The CDR3 here is CASSPPTAGPGNTIYF. DNA for the CDR3: TGTGCCAGCAGTCCCCCCACGGCAGGCCCGGGAAACACCATATATTTT. The entire variable domain, with the rest obtained from reference TRBV28 and TRBJ1-3, is as follows: DVKVTQSSRYLVKRTGEKVFLECVQDMDHENMFWYRQDPGLGLRLIYFSYDVKMKEKGDIPEGYSVSREKKERFSLILESASTNQTSMYLCASSPPTAGPGNTIYFGEGSWLTVV.

The rearrangement links TRBV19 to TRBJ2-2; 10 bases map to TRBD1. Trimming at V came to 8 bases and at J to 6 bases, leaving 3 bases not matched to a gene. This CDR3 comprises 13 residues. Germline assignment: CDR1 LNHDA and CDR2 SQIVND (reference sequence). The CDR3 loop reads CASSGTGAGELFF. The CDR3 nucleotides are TGTGCCAGTTCCGGGACAGGGGCCGGGGAGCTGTTTTTT.

The V and J genes are TRBV19 and TRBJ2-3; 7 bases are a match to TRBD1. This CDR3 spans 16 amino acids. Trimming took 3 bases from V and 0 from J; bases not matched to a gene: 6. Germline V lookup: CDR1 LNHDA, CDR2 SQIVND (reference sequence). CDR3 sequence reads: CASSMGTELSTDTQYF. In DNA, the CDR3 is TGTGCCAGTAGTATGGGGACAGAACTTAGCACAGATACGCAGTATTTT. Full variable domain (outside the CDR3, taken from reference TRBV19 and TRBJ2-3): DGGITQSPKYLFRKEGQNVTLSCEQNLNHDAMYWYRQDPGQGLRLIYYSQIVNDFQKGDIAEGYSVSREKKESFPLTVTSAQKNPTAFYLCASSMGTELSTDTQYFGPGTRLTVL.

The chain links TRBV4-3 to TRBJ2-7; 9 bases map to TRBD1. The CDR3 totals 15 residues. J gave up 5 bases and V 1 base, and 6 bases lay outside the gene matches. CDR1 LGHNA and CDR2 YSLEER come from the germline V gene. The CDR3 DNA reads TGCGCCAGCAGCCAAGCAGGGGACAGGGATCACGAGCAGTACTTC. The encoded protein is CASSQAGDRDHEQYF.

This chain connects TRBV19 to TRBJ1-3; D not resolved. The CDR3 totals 16 residues. Trimming removed 6 bases at V and 5 bases at J, with 20 bases between. Per the germline V gene, CDR1 is LNHDA and CDR2 is SQIVND (reference sequence). The CDR3 loop reads CASRTLLGYRRNTIYF. CDR3 DNA sequence: TGTGCCAGTAGAACCCTGCTCGGCTACAGAAGAAACACCATATATTTT. The whole variable domain, remainder taken from reference TRBV19 and TRBJ1-3, is DGGITQSPKYLFRKEGQNVTLSCEQNLNHDAMYWYRQDPGQGLRLIYYSQIVNDFQKGDIAEGYSVSREKKESFPLTVTSAQKNPTAFYLCASRTLLGYRRNTIYFGEGSWLTVV.